The clone carrying this T cell receptor (beta chain) was recorded many times. Its specificity is not known. The sample originates from a study of T cells in Graves' hyperthyroidism and ophthalmopathy. Study-level information: Pretreatment peripheral blood was obtained at initial diagnosis. Study-level points and caveats: In the blood, most expanded thyroid clonotypes above 0.001 appeared as well.

In the ophthalmopathy cohort, Clinical Activity Score was at least 3, NOSPECS grade at least 4, and duration under 3 months. CDR1 and CDR2 (germline): SGHTA, FQGTGA. This CDR3 has 13 amino acids. V was pared by 5 bases and J by 4 bases, with 11 bases between. Authors of the study amplified TCR beta CDR3 regions from RNA transcripts. Primed by the HTBI set, a first-round RT-PCR was run on the TCR CDR3. TCRdb called the multiplex PCR reads again in MiXCR, with one record for every CDR3 protein. The sample gives 200,000 to 250,000 distinct CDR3 sequences, about 16% of which show up once; 28% is in the top ten.

This receptor was identified in a woman aged 18-30 years with Graves' ophthalmopathy. The chain links TRBV7-3 to TRBJ2-5; unclear D gene. Sample: blood. Here the CDR3 reads CASSPHGGETQYF. The CDR3 DNA reads TGTGCCAGCAGCCCCCACGGTGGAGAGACCCAGTACTTC.